The T cell receptor (beta chain) described here comes from a study of blood T cell repertoires in COVID-19. Background on the study: There were acute and convalescent COVID-19 samples, and they came from the United States, Italy and Spain. From T cells, B-cell-depleted T cells, or PBMCs came the material, which was cDNA or gDNA.

As processed by the authors: The authors estimated nucleated cell counts from reference gene primer amplification. Sequencing was performed with immunoSEQ multiplex PCR; in TCRdb, only in-frame clones are kept and a portion is missing. Clonal size and the V and J genes are those of that table, whereas D and trimming came from the DNA. The repertoire holds about 130,000 clones, with 75% to 85% as singletons. Germline CDR1 GTSNPN, CDR2 SVGIG (reference sequence). Trimming took 8 bases from V and 0 from J, leaving 11 bases between them. The CDR3 consists of 13 residues. This receptor was taken from a woman aged 45-60 years with acute or convalescent COVID-19. The gene calls are TRBV30 and TRBJ1-5; D not resolved. Sequenced input: peripheral blood. CDR3 sequence reads: CAASTRSNQPQHF. The CDR3 DNA reads as TGTGCCGCCTCTACCCGTAGCAATCAGCCCCAGCATTTT. Looking up the rest from reference TRBV30 and TRBJ1-5 gives the full variable domain: SQTIHQWPATLVQPVGSPLSLECTVEGTSNPNLYWYRQAAGRGLQLLFYSVGIGQISSEVPQNLSASRPQDRQFILSSKKLLLSDSGFYLCAASTRSNQPQHFGDGTRLSIL.